The 8 T cell receptor beta chains given below trace back to one sample, sequenced in a study of glioma-infiltrating T cells after dendritic cell vaccination. The time point denotes: after dendritic cell vaccination, including at tumor progression/relapse. Sequencing was performed with immunoSEQ multiplex PCR; in TCRdb, only in-frame clones are kept and a portion is missing. The sample shows over 55,000 clones, about four fifths of them seen only once. Here the sequenced sample was blood, taken after dendritic cell vaccination. These receptors originate from a human donor with glioblastoma.

This chain joins TRBV5-8 and TRBJ2-2; tentatively, D is TRBD1 (7 bases). V was clipped by 4 bases and J by 3 bases, with 19 bases between them. This CDR3 has 17 residues. CDR1 and CDR2 from the germline V gene are SGHTS and YDEGEE. CDR3 nucleotide sequence: TGTGCCAGCAGCATACCGACGGAGGGGGCCGACACCGGGGAGCTGTTTTTT. Its protein product is CASSIPTEGADTGELFF.

The chain carries TRBV7-3 and TRBJ2-3; D gene ambiguous. The CDR3 loop spans 13 amino acids. Germline-derived CDR1 and CDR2 are SGHTA and FQGTGA. With 1 base removed from V and 6 bases from J, the gap between germline ends came to 8 bases. CDR3 nucleotides: TGTGCCAGCAGCTTAAACCGCGGCGATACGCAGTATTTT. Amino acid sequence: CASSLNRGDTQYF. Drawing the rest from reference TRBV7-3 and TRBJ2-3, the complete variable domain is GAGVSQTPSNKVTEKGKYVELRCDPISGHTALYWYRQSLGQGPEFLIYFQGTGAADDSGLPNDRFFAVRPEGSVSTLKIQRTERGDSAVYLCASSLNRGDTQYFGPGTRLTVL.

This chain links TRBV10-2 with TRBJ2-1; the D gene is possibly TRBD2 (6 bases). CDR3 size: 13 residues. Germline V lookup: CDR1 WSHSY, CDR2 SAAADI. Deletions cut 8 bases from V and 9 bases from J, with 17 bases between. CDR3 nucleotides: TGCGCCAGCGGACACGGGACTGCGGCTGAGCAGTTCTTC. Its protein product is CASGHGTAAEQFF.

This chain links TRBV7-6 with TRBJ2-7; D not certain. The V and J ends lost 1 base and 6 bases respectively, with 13 bases between them. Germline V gene data show CDR1 as SGHVS and CDR2 as FNYEAQ. The CDR3 contains 14 residues. As DNA, the CDR3 is TGTGCCAGCAGCTTAGGAGGAATTGGCCGCGAGCAGTACTTC. Translated: CASSLGGIGREQYF.

This chain links TRBV5-4 with TRBJ1-1; 8 bases align to TRBD1. CDR3 size: 15 residues. The V and J ends lost 4 bases and 1 base, in that order; junction bases with no gene match: 6. Germline V gene lookup returns CDR1 SGHNT and CDR2 YYREEE (reference sequence). For the CDR3, the DNA is TGTGCCAGCAGCCCAACGACAGGGGAGAACACTGAAGCTTTCTTT. Protein sequence: CASSPTTGENTEAFF.

A few counts support this clone. The sample contains more than one DNA sequence encoding this CDR3. The chain joins TRBV5-1 to TRBJ1-1; D is unresolved. Germline V gene lookup returns CDR1 SGHRS and CDR2 YFSETQ. The CDR3 totals 13 residues. V was cut by 2 bases and J by 5 bases, with 10 bases left in between. This CDR3 reads CASSLRGGTEAFF. In DNA form, the CDR3 reads TGCGCCAGCAGCTTACGGGGAGGGACTGAAGCTTTCTTT.

The CDR3 DNA follows: TGCGCCAGCAGTCGCTCGACAGCGTTCTCCTACGAGCAGTACTTC. It yields the protein CASSRSTAFSYEQYF. The rearrangement joins TRBV23-1 to TRBJ2-7; possibly TRBD1 for D (5 bases). TRBV23-1 is an ORF, with its function uncertain. This CDR3 has 15 residues. Trimming pared 4 bases from V and 0 bases from J, leaving 13 bases between.

The rearrangement uses TRBV30 and TRBJ2-7, with 12 bases fitting TRBD1. The J segment lost 4 bases and the V segment lost 7 bases, leaving 11 bases of the junction unmatched. CDR3 length: 15 residues. Germline V gives CDR1 GTSNPN, CDR2 SVGIG (reference sequence). CDR3 protein: CASTAPGQGAYEQYF. DNA of the CDR3: TGTGCCTCGACGGCTCCGGGACAGGGGGCTTACGAGCAGTACTTC.